This T cell receptor beta chain was found in a study of blood T cell repertoires in COVID-19. Across the study: In each case, the material was cDNA or gDNA derived from T cells, B-cell-depleted T cells, or PBMCs.

Produced via immunoSEQ multiplex PCR; TCRdb's table is partial and in-frame only. The sample yields tens of thousands of clones, around 81% seen once. V shed 3 bases, J shed 1 base, and the junction held 3 bases outside the gene matches. The CDR3 loop spans 15 amino acids. Looked up from germline, CDR1 is SGHRS and CDR2 is YFSETQ. The TCR was taken from a human donor in a cohort sampled during active COVID-19. The chain recombines TRBV5-1 with TRBJ2-3; TRBD2 aligns across 9 bases. The sample was peripheral blood. The CDR3 spells CASSSWTSGTDTQYF. CDR3 sequence (DNA): TGCGCCAGCAGCTCCTGGACTAGCGGCACAGATACGCAGTATTTT. The whole variable domain, remainder taken from reference TRBV5-1 and TRBJ2-3, is KAGVTQTPRYLIKTRGQQVTLSCSPISGHRSVSWYQQTPGQGLQFLFEYFSETQRNKGNFPGRFSGRQFSNSRSEMNVSTLELGDSALYLCASSSWTSGTDTQYFGPGTRLTVL.